This TCR beta chain was obtained from a study of CD4 T cells in relation to SARS-CoV-2 and coronaviruses. In its sample, this clone was seen a few times. Its specificity is unknown. Other DNA sequences from this sample encode an identical CDR3 as well. CD4+ T cells from unexposed donors were obtained before the COVID-19 pandemic (2011-2018). The cells were cultured for under 13 days before CD4+ T cells were isolated. TCRdb keeps only in-frame clones here, not all; method: immunoSEQ multiplex PCR. The table records some 29,000 clones, around three quarters of them present only once. Germline V gene data show CDR1 as SEHNR and CDR2 as FQNEAQ (reference sequence). This CDR3 is built from 14 residues. V shed 4 bases, J shed 4 bases, and the junction held 2 bases outside the gene matches.

This TCR was recovered from a human donor in good health. The V and J genes are TRBV7-9 and TRBJ1-5; TRBD1 aligns across 9 bases. Sequencing was performed on CD4+ T cells from PBMCs, cultured in vitro. As DNA, the CDR3 is TGTGCCAGCAGCTCGACAGGGGGTAATCAGCCCCAGCATTTT. This encodes CASSSTGGNQPQHF.